These 22 T cell receptor beta chains came from one sample sequenced in a study of blood T cells in healthy people across ages (dated by TCRdb to the mid-2010s). Library creation used 5' RACE. Sequencing instrument: Illumina HiSeq 2500. The second PCR ran for roughly 6 to 11 cycles and used a J-beta primer mix along with a sample-barcoded 5' primer. TCRdb reprocessed the public reads (quality trimming at Q25 with fastp, clone calling with MiXCR) and kept in-frame beta chains. For every CDR3 protein sequence, its rows merge into one entry that carries the most common genes and DNA. The sample table lists almost 1 million distinct CDR3 sequences, roughly half of them with a count of one. About 21% of the sample rests with the top ten. The sequenced sample consisted of blood. These receptors all come from a woman aged 55-69 years in good health.

The genes are TRBV3-1 and TRBJ1-2; tentatively, D is TRBD1 (5 bases). Looked up from germline, CDR1 is LGHDT and CDR2 is YNNKEL (reference sequence). V was shortened by 3 bases and J by 1 base, with 9 bases between the two germline ends. The CDR3 loop spans 14 amino acids. CDR3: CASSQGRVNYGYTF. CDR3 coding DNA: TGTGCCAGCAGCCAGGGACGGGTTAACTATGGCTACACCTTC.

The gene calls are TRBV20-1 and TRBJ2-4; 9 bases line up with TRBD2. The DNA end is more similar to TRBJ2-7, so the J call may be wrong. CDR3 length equals 15 residues. From germline, CDR1 is DFQATT and CDR2 SNEGSKA (reference sequence). The CDR3 region is CSARRFSGRLAEQYF. DNA for the CDR3: TGCAGTGCTAGAAGATTTAGCGGGAGACTAGCCGAGCAGTACTTC.

The chain joins TRBV6-4 to TRBJ2-3; 8 bases line up with TRBD2. Germline CDR1 reads MRHNA; CDR2 reads SNTAGT. V was pared by 5 bases and J by 6 bases, with 7 bases of the junction left unmatched. CDR3 length: 14 residues. The DNA of the CDR3 is TGTGCCAGCAGTCGGGGGGGTCCCAGCGATACGCAGTATTTT. This encodes CASSRGGPSDTQYF.

The V and J genes are TRBV20-1 and TRBJ1-6; 9 bases are a match to TRBD1. Germline-derived CDR1 and CDR2 are DFQATT and SNEGSKA (reference sequence). Trimming took 6 bases from V and 4 from J; bases not matched to a gene: 13. CDR3 length: 17 residues. The CDR3 bases are TGCAGTGCGGAGGGAGCCGGGACAGGGACGTATAATTCACCCCTCCACTTT. It is translated as CSAEGAGTGTYNSPLHF.

In this sample, this clonotype turned up a few times. The chain joins TRBV5-1 to TRBJ2-1; 9 nucleotides align to TRBD2. V dropped 0 bases and J dropped 6; count of bases not matched to a gene: 7. The CDR3 contains 16 residues. Per the germline V gene, CDR1 is SGHRS and CDR2 is YFSETQ. The CDR3 loop reads CASSLAPGLASNEQFF. DNA for the CDR3: TGCGCCAGCAGCTTGGCGCCGGGACTAGCCTCCAATGAGCAGTTCTTC.

This clonotype was counted between two and nine times. The rearrangement joins TRBV7-8 to TRBJ1-5; 8 positions match TRBD1. Germline CDR1 SGHVS, CDR2 FQNEAQ. The CDR3 length is 15 residues. With 3 bases clipped from V and 0 bases from J, the junction kept 1 base outside the gene matches. The CDR3 protein is CASSFGQGSNQPQHF. CDR3 nucleotides: TGTGCCAGCAGCTTCGGACAGGGTAGCAATCAGCCCCAGCATTTT.

This clonotype was picked up a small number of times. The chain has TRBV12-3 or TRBV12-4 and TRBJ1-2; D may be TRBD1 (5 bases). Trimming pared 3 bases from V and 7 bases from J, leaving 12 bases between. The CDR3 has 13 residues. In nucleotides, the CDR3 is TGTGCCAGCAGTTTCATCGGGGCCGGTGGCTACACCTTC. It translates to CASSFIGAGGYTF.

This clonotype was found a few times. The chain recombines TRBV6-5 with TRBJ2-7; 10 bases align to TRBD1. Germline CDR1 is MNHEY and CDR2 is SVGAGI. There are 16 residues in the CDR3. The junction had 2 bases not matched to a gene; V was cut back by 0 bases and J by 0 bases. The CDR3 here is CASSYSGQGGSYEQYF. For the CDR3, the DNA is TGTGCCAGCAGTTACTCCGGACAGGGGGGCTCCTACGAGCAGTACTTC.

This clonotype was detected only once. The chain employs TRBV5-1 and TRBJ2-1; D unclear. Germline V gene data show CDR1 as SGHRS and CDR2 as YFSETQ. V was pared by 4 bases and J by 0 bases, with 14 bases between. CDR3 length: 16 residues. The chain's CDR3 is CASSGTLLGSYNEQFF. In DNA form, the CDR3 reads TGCGCCAGCAGCGGAACGCTACTGGGCTCCTACAATGAGCAGTTCTTC.

The V gene is TRBV5-1, the J gene TRBJ2-5; 8 bases align to TRBD1. The V segment lost 4 bases and the J segment 0 bases; nucleotides outside the gene matches: 8. This CDR3 region has 16 residues. Germline loops: CDR1 SGHRS, CDR2 YFSETQ. The CDR3 DNA reads TGCGCCAGCAGCGGAACAGGGGGGTCGAACCAAGAGACCCAGTACTTC. Protein sequence: CASSGTGGSNQETQYF. Full variable domain (missing parts from reference TRBV5-1 and TRBJ2-5): KAGVTQTPRYLIKTRGQQVTLSCSPISGHRSVSWYQQTPGQGLQFLFEYFSETQRNKGNFPGRFSGRQFSNSRSEMNVSTLELGDSALYLCASSGTGGSNQETQYFGPGTRLLVL.

The rearrangement links TRBV7-9 to TRBJ2-3, with D possibly matching TRBD2 (5 bases). The CDR3 runs to 15 residues. Germline loops: CDR1 SEHNR, CDR2 FQNEAQ (reference sequence). Trimming took 5 bases from V and 2 from J, leaving 14 bases between them. CDR3 DNA: TGTGCCAGCAGCCCACCAGCGGAAACCACAGATACGCAGTATTTT. It codes for CASSPPAETTDTQYF.

DNA for the CDR3: TGTGCCAGCAGCCCCGGGACAGTTTTTGGGGCTTACGAGCAGTACTTC. Its translation: CASSPGTVFGAYEQYF. The genes are TRBV7-9 and TRBJ2-4; the match to TRBD1 covers 7 bases. The J call may be in error: the DNA end matches TRBJ2-7 better. The germline gives CDR1 SEHNR, CDR2 FQNEAQ (reference sequence). This CDR3 spans 16 amino acids.

The V and J genes are TRBV4-2 and TRBJ2-1, with 7 bases lining up with TRBD2. The trim removed 4 bases at V and 2 bases at J, leaving 11 bases unmatched. CDR3 length: 17 amino acids. Germline CDR1 LGHNA, CDR2 YNFKEQ. CDR3 sequence: CASSPLIPSGAYNEQFF. For the CDR3, the DNA is TGTGCCAGCAGCCCTTTGATCCCTAGCGGTGCCTACAATGAGCAGTTCTTC.

The gene calls are TRBV15 and TRBJ2-7; 8 positions agree with TRBD1. Germline lookup yields CDR1 LNHNV and CDR2 YYDKDF (reference sequence). CDR3 length: 14 residues. With V trimmed by 5 bases and J by 5 bases, 8 bases remained unmatched. The CDR3 DNA is TGTGCCACCAGCCGGGACAGGATGAATGACGAGCAGTACTTC. Protein product: CATSRDRMNDEQYF.

The chain is built from TRBV18 and TRBJ1-2, with D possibly TRBD1 on 6 matching bases. Per germline, CDR1 KGHSH and CDR2 LQKENI. The CDR3 contains 13 residues. The V end was cut by 3 bases, the J end by 8 bases, with 13 bases between. The CDR3 reads CASSPQGPGGYTF. The CDR3 region has the DNA TGTGCCAGCTCACCTCAGGGGCCTGGAGGCTACACCTTC.

This clonotype was seen more than once but under ten times. This chain joins TRBV29-1 and TRBJ1-2; no clear D gene. V was pared by 0 bases and J by 7 bases, with 9 bases between. Germline assignment: CDR1 SQVTM and CDR2 ANQGSEA. This CDR3 region has 12 residues. The CDR3 protein is CSVEDWGFGYTF. The CDR3 region has the DNA TGCAGCGTTGAAGATTGGGGTTTTGGCTACACCTTC. Together with reference TRBV29-1 and TRBJ1-2, the CDR3 gives the full variable domain: SAVISQKPSRDICQRGTSLTIQCQVDSQVTMMFWYRQQPGQSLTLIATANQGSEATYESGFVIDKFPISRPNLTFSTLTVSNMSPEDSSIYLCSVEDWGFGYTFGSGTRLTVV.

Ten or more counts support this clonotype. V usage is TRBV29-1 and J usage is TRBJ2-7; D is uncertain. V was clipped by 7 bases and J by 1 base, with 11 bases between them. Germline lookup yields CDR1 SQVTM and CDR2 ANQGSEA. CDR3 length equals 12 residues. Here the CDR3 DNA reads TGCAGCGCCATAGGGTCGTCCTACGAGCAGTACTTC. Its translation: CSAIGSSYEQYF.

This clonotype was detected only a few times. The chain recombines TRBV24-1 with TRBJ2-5; the D is unclear. This CDR3 is built from 18 residues. Trimming removed 1 base from V and 2 bases from J, with 19 bases in between. The germline CDR1 and CDR2 sequences are KGHDR and SFDVKD. CDR3 in amino acids: CATSDFTAREAKQETQYF. CDR3 in DNA: TGTGCCACCAGTGATTTCACAGCTCGTGAGGCCAAACAAGAGACCCAGTACTTC.

This chain uses TRBV4-2 with TRBJ2-6; D is ambiguous. CDR1 and CDR2 (germline): LGHNA, YNFKEQ. V was cut by 3 bases and J by 1 base, with 16 bases left in between. The length of the CDR3 is 18 residues. CDR3 region: CASSHIGPGESGANVLTF. CDR3 sequence (DNA): TGTGCCAGCAGCCATATTGGACCTGGTGAGTCTGGGGCCAACGTCCTGACTTTC.

This clonotype has more than one count but fewer than ten. The rearrangement links TRBV30 to TRBJ2-7, with TRBD1 matching 10 bases. V lost 5 bases and J lost 8; bases outside the gene matches: 18. The CDR3 runs to 16 residues. The germline V gene has CDR1 GTSNPN and CDR2 SVGIG (reference sequence). The CDR3 region is CAWLSTIGTGDRKQYF. CDR3 nucleotides: TGTGCCTGGCTATCGACTATTGGGACAGGGGATAGGAAGCAGTACTTC. Filled out from reference TRBV30 and TRBJ2-7, the complete variable domain reads SQTIHQWPATLVQPVGSPLSLECTVEGTSNPNLYWYRQAAGRGLQLLFYSVGIGQISSEVPQNLSASRPQDRQFILSSKKLLLSDSGFYLCAWLSTIGTGDRKQYFGPGTRLTVT.

A word on this clonotype: An end of the junction differs from the germline gene, which may be a read error. The chain combines TRBV6-5 with TRBJ2-6, with D possibly matching TRBD1 (6 bases). There are 9 residues in the CDR3. The germline V gene has CDR1 MNHEY and CDR2 SVGAGI. The CDR3 DNA sequence: TGTGCCAGCAGCCGCGGACAGCCTTTC. Its protein is CASSRGQPF.

The chain employs TRBV20-1 and TRBJ2-3, with 8 bases matching TRBD2. The V and J ends lost 2 bases and 1 base, in that order; junction bases with no gene match: 8. Germline assignment: CDR1 DFQATT and CDR2 SNEGSKA (reference sequence). The CDR3 is 16 residues long. DNA for the CDR3: TGCAGTGCTAGAATCTGGCTGCGGGGGGGCACAGATACGCAGTATTTT. Residues: CSARIWLRGGTDTQYF.